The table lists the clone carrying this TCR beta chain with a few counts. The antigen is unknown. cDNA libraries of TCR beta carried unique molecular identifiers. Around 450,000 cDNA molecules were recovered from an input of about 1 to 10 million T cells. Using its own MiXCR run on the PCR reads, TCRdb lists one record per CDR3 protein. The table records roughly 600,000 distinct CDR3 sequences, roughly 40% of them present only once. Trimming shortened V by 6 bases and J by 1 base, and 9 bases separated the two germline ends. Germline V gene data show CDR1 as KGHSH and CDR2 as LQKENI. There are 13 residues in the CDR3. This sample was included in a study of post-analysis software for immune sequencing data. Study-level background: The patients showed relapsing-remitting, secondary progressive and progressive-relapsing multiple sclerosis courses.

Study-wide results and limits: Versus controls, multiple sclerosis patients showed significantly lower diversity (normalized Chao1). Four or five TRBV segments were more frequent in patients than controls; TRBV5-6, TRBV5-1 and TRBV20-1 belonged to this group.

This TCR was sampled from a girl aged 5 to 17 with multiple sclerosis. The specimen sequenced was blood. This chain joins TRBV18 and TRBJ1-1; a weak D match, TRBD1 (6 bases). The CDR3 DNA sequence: TGTGCCAGCTCGGTACAGGGGAACACTGAAGCTTTCTTT. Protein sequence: CASSVQGNTEAFF.